The subject of this entry is one T cell receptor beta chain. The recovered donors of Cohort 3 showed two negative PCRs, clearance, or symptom resolution. As handled by the study authors: Estimation of nucleated cell counts was performed using reference gene primer amplification. TCRdb keeps only in-frame clones here, not all; method: immunoSEQ multiplex PCR. V and J calls and clone size are those listed in that table; D and trimming were worked out from the DNA. This repertoire shows roughly 250,000 clones, around 87% found once; its top ten account for about 1.6%. This record comes from a study of blood T cell repertoires in COVID-19. Study-wide background: The cDNA or gDNA used as material had been derived from T cells, B-cell-depleted T cells, or PBMCs.

The CDR3 has 14 amino acids. Germline assignment: CDR1 MDHEN and CDR2 SYDVKM. The V end was cut by 7 bases, the J end by 0 bases, with 10 bases between. The sequence derives from a woman aged 45-65 years who had recovered from COVID-19. V usage is TRBV28 and J usage is TRBJ1-5; D gene uncertain. Sample: PBMCs or T cells enriched from blood (not recorded which). The CDR3 DNA reads as TGTGCCAGCACGGTCCATGTTAGCAATCAGCCCCAGCATTTT. This sequence encodes CASTVHVSNQPQHF. Variable domain in full (rest from reference TRBV28 and TRBJ1-5): DVKVTQSSRYLVKRTGEKVFLECVQDMDHENMFWYRQDPGLGLRLIYFSYDVKMKEKGDIPEGYSVSREKKERFSLILESASTNQTSMYLCASTVHVSNQPQHFGDGTRLSIL.